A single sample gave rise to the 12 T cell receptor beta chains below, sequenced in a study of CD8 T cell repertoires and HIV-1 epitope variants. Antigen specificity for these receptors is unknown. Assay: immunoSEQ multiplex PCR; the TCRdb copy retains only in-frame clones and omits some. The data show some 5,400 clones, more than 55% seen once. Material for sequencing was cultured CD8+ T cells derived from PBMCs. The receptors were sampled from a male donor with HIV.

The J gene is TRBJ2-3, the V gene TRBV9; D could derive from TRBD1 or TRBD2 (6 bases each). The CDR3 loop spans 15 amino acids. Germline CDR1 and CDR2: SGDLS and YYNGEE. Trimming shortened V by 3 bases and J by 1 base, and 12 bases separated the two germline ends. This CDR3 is CASSAGADRTDTQYF. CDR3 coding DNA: TGTGCCAGCAGCGCGGGGGCAGATCGCACAGATACGCAGTATTTT.

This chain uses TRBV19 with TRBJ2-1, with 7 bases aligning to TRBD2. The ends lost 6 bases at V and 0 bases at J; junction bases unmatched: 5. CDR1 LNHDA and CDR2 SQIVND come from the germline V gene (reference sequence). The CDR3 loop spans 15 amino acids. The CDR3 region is CASSPWGGSYNEQFF. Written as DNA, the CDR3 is TGTGCCAGTAGCCCATGGGGGGGCTCCTACAATGAGCAGTTCTTC.

The CDR3 reads CASSSLTGEHPDTQYF. CDR3 sequence (DNA): TGTGCCAGCAGCTCGCTAACAGGGGAACATCCAGATACGCAGTATTTT. This chain connects TRBV7-9 to TRBJ2-3; 7 nucleotides line up with TRBD1. The CDR3 is 16 residues long. The germline V gene encodes CDR1 SEHNR and CDR2 FQNEAQ (reference sequence). With V trimmed by 4 bases and J by 4 bases, 11 bases remained unmatched.

This CDR3 reads CASSSLKGRPYEQYF. CDR3 nucleotide sequence: TGTGCCAGCAGCTCCCTAAAGGGGCGTCCGTACGAGCAGTACTTC. V is TRBV7-6 and J is TRBJ2-7; the D gene is possibly TRBD1 (5 bases). The V end was cut by 4 bases, the J end by 4 bases, with 17 bases between. In germline, CDR1 is SGHVS, CDR2 FNYEAQ. CDR3 length: 15 amino acids.

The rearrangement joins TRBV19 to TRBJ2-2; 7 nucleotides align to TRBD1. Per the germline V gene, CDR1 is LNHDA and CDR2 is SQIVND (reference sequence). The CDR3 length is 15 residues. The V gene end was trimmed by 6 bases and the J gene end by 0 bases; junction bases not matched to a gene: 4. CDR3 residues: CASSLGTANTGELFF. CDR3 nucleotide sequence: TGTGCCAGTAGCCTTGGGACAGCGAACACCGGGGAGCTGTTTTTT.

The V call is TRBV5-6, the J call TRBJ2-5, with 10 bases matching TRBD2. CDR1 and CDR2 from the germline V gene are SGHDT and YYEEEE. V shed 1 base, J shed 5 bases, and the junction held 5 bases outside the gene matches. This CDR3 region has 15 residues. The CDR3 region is CASSLTSGIFETQYF. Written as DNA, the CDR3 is TGTGCCAGCAGCTTGACTAGCGGGATTTTTGAGACCCAGTACTTC.

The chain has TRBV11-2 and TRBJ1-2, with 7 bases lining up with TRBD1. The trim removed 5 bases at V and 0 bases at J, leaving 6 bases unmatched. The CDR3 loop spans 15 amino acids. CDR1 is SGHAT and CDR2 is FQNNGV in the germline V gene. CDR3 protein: CASSPWDSSNYGYTF. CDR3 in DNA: TGTGCCAGCAGCCCTTGGGACAGCTCTAACTATGGCTACACCTTC.

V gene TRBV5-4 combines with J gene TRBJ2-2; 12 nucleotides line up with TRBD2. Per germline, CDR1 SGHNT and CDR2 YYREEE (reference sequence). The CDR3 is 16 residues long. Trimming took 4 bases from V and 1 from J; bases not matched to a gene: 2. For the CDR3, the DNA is TGTGCCAGCAGCCTGGGACTAGCGGGGAACACCGGGGAGCTGTTTTTT. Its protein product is CASSLGLAGNTGELFF.

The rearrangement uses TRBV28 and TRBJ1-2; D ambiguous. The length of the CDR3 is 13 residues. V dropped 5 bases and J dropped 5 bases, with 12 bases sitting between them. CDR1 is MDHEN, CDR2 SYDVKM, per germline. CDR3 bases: TGTGCCAGCAGTCCCGTTTGGACGTATGGCTACACCTTC. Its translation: CASSPVWTYGYTF.

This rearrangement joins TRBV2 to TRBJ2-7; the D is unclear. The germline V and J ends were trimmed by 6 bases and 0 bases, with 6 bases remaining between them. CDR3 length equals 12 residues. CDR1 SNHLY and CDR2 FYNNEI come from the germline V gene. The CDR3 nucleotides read TGTGCCAGCAGGCCAAGCTCCTACGAGCAGTACTTC. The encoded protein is CASRPSSYEQYF.

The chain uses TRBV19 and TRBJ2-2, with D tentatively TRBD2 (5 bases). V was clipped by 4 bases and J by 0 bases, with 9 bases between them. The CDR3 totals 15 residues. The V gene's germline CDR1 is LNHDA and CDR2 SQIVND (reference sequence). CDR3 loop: CASSTWGANTGELFF. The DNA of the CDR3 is TGTGCCAGTAGTACATGGGGAGCGAACACCGGGGAGCTGTTTTTT.

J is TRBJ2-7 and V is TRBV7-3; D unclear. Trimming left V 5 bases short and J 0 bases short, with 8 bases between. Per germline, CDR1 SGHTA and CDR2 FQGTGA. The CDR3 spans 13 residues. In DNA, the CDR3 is TGTGCCAGCAGCGAAGGGCCCTCCTACGAGCAGTACTTC. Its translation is CASSEGPSYEQYF.